These 32 T cell receptor beta chains were sequenced from one sample in a study of control samples from healthy donors and cancer patients. Method: immunoSEQ multiplex PCR; TCRdb's copy keeps in-frame clones and lacks some. Of around 74,000 clones in the sample, around 92% are singletons; the top ten hold about 5.6%. The sequencing sample was made of blood. The receptor set was obtained from a woman aged 55-75 years in good health.

V and J are TRBV30 and TRBJ1-5; D gene ambiguous. V was clipped by 7 bases and J by 0 bases, with 10 bases between them. The CDR3 has 13 residues. Germline lookup yields CDR1 GTSNPN and CDR2 SVGIG (reference sequence). The CDR3 loop is CAFDKNSNQPQHF. The CDR3 nucleotides are TGTGCCTTTGACAAGAATAGCAATCAGCCCCAGCATTTT.

This chain uses TRBV28 with TRBJ1-1; no clear D. V shed 5 bases and J shed 0 bases, with 10 bases lying between them. CDR1 and CDR2 from the germline V gene are MDHEN and SYDVKM. The CDR3 consists of 14 residues. The chain's CDR3 is CASSPHSMNTEAFF. CDR3 DNA sequence: TGTGCCAGCAGTCCACACAGTATGAACACTGAAGCTTTCTTT.

The chain is built from TRBV6-2 or TRBV6-3 and TRBJ2-1; D remains unclear. V shed 2 bases and J shed 6 bases, with 11 bases lying between them. Germline loops: CDR1 MNHEY, CDR2 SVGEGT. CDR3 length: 14 residues. In DNA, the CDR3 is TGTGCCAGCAGTTACGCTTCGGCCCCCAATGAGCAGTTCTTC. This translates into CASSYASAPNEQFF.

The chain uses TRBV6-5 and TRBJ2-1; D not certain. The CDR3 length is 12 residues. CDR1 and CDR2 (germline): MNHEY, SVGAGI. V lost 5 bases, J lost 4 bases, and 6 bases lay in between. In DNA, the CDR3 is TGTGCCAGCAGTCGTAATTACAATGAGCAGTTCTTC. Its translation: CASSRNYNEQFF.

This chain connects TRBV5-4 to TRBJ1-2, with 8 bases aligning to TRBD1. The CDR3 is 13 amino acids. Trimming took 0 bases from V and 7 from J; bases not matched to a gene: 2. Germline loops: CDR1 SGHNT, CDR2 YYREEE (reference sequence). DNA for the CDR3: TGTGCCAGCAGCTTGGCAGGGGGCCGTGGCTACACCTTC. Its translation: CASSLAGGRGYTF.

DNA for the CDR3: TGTGCCACCTGGCCTGAGGTGGGTCAGCCCCAGCATTTT. Protein product: CATWPEVGQPQHF. The chain has TRBV10-3 and TRBJ1-5; D is undetermined. Per germline, CDR1 ENHRY and CDR2 SYGVKD. This CDR3 comprises 13 residues. V shed 10 bases and J shed 6 bases, with 16 bases lying between them.

The chain uses TRBV30 and TRBJ2-2; no clear D. This CDR3 has 13 amino acids. V was shortened by 0 bases and J by 6 bases, with 8 bases between the two germline ends. Per germline, CDR1 GTSNPN and CDR2 SVGIG (reference sequence). CDR3 amino acids: CAWSVLFPGELFF. DNA of the CDR3: TGTGCCTGGAGTGTACTATTTCCCGGGGAGCTGTTTTTT.

The chain joins TRBV6-5 to TRBJ2-1, with TRBD2 matching 8 bases. Trimming at V came to 7 bases and at J to 0 bases, leaving 5 bases not matched to a gene. Germline V lookup: CDR1 MNHEY, CDR2 SVGAGI. This CDR3 comprises 15 residues. The CDR3 sequence: CASKISGSSYNEQFF. The CDR3 DNA is TGTGCCAGCAAGATAAGCGGGAGCTCCTACAATGAGCAGTTCTTC.

The rearrangement links TRBV28 to TRBJ1-5; D is ambiguous. Trimming shortened V by 2 bases and J by 6 bases, and 14 bases separated the two germline ends. The length of the CDR3 is 15 residues. Germline values: CDR1 MDHEN, CDR2 SYDVKM. CDR3 sequence reads: CASSLLGRFTQPQHF. In DNA, the CDR3 is TGTGCCAGCAGTTTACTAGGGAGGTTCACTCAGCCCCAGCATTTT. The whole variable domain, filled in from reference TRBV28 and TRBJ1-5, reads DVKVTQSSRYLVKRTGEKVFLECVQDMDHENMFWYRQDPGLGLRLIYFSYDVKMKEKGDIPEGYSVSREKKERFSLILESASTNQTSMYLCASSLLGRFTQPQHFGDGTRLSIL.

This chain links TRBV5-1 with TRBJ1-1; tentatively, D is TRBD1 (6 bases). This CDR3 has 14 amino acids. Deletions cut 4 bases from V and 6 bases from J, with 16 bases between. The V gene's germline CDR1 is SGHRS and CDR2 YFSETQ. The CDR3 DNA reads as TGCGCCAGCAGCCCACCAGGGGCCGGGGCTGAAGCTTTCTTT. This sequence encodes CASSPPGAGAEAFF. The full variable domain, completed using reference TRBV5-1 and TRBJ1-1, is KAGVTQTPRYLIKTRGQQVTLSCSPISGHRSVSWYQQTPGQGLQFLFEYFSETQRNKGNFPGRFSGRQFSNSRSEMNVSTLELGDSALYLCASSPPGAGAEAFFGQGTRLTVV.

The chain couples TRBV6-5 to TRBJ2-7, with 8 bases fitting TRBD1. The CDR3 contains 14 residues. Trimming at V came to 0 bases and at J to 5 bases, leaving 3 bases not matched to a gene. The germline V gene encodes CDR1 MNHEY and CDR2 SVGAGI. The CDR3 sequence: CASSYSMTGDEQYF. CDR3 coding DNA: TGTGCCAGCAGTTACTCGATGACAGGGGACGAGCAGTACTTC.

The chain carries TRBV14 and TRBJ2-1; 8 bases align to TRBD2. From germline, CDR1 is SGHDN and CDR2 FVKESK. There are 15 residues in the CDR3. The V and J ends lost 4 bases and 6 bases, in that order; junction bases with no gene match: 8. The CDR3 spells CASSPLAGRINEQFF. The CDR3 bases are TGTGCCAGCAGCCCCTTAGCGGGACGAATCAATGAGCAGTTCTTC.

CDR3 sequence: CASSLIRDIPYEQYF. CDR3 DNA sequence: TGTGCCAGCAGCTTAATCCGGGACATCCCCTACGAGCAGTACTTC. This chain links TRBV11-3 with TRBJ2-7; possibly TRBD1 for D (6 bases). V gave up 2 bases and J gave up 2 bases, with 13 bases separating them. The CDR3 length is 15 residues. CDR1 is SGHNT, CDR2 YENEEA, per germline.

V and J are TRBV5-1 and TRBJ2-7; TRBD1 agrees at 7 bases. This CDR3 has 15 residues. J gave up 4 bases and V 0 bases, and 7 bases lay outside the gene matches. Looked up from germline, CDR1 is SGHRS and CDR2 is YFSETQ. The CDR3 DNA follows: TGCGCCAGCAGCTTGGGCGACCGCAGGGGGTACGAGCAGTACTTC. Protein product: CASSLGDRRGYEQYF.

The J gene is TRBJ1-2, the V gene TRBV9; TRBD1 is a possible D gene (6 bases). The V gene lost 1 base and the J gene lost 4 bases, with 11 bases spanning the gap. CDR1 is SGDLS and CDR2 is YYNGEE in the germline V gene. The CDR3 is made up of 14 amino acids. CDR3 protein: CASSVLTGTYGYTF. The CDR3 nucleotides read TGTGCCAGCAGCGTACTCACAGGGACCTATGGCTACACCTTC.

The J gene is TRBJ2-1, the V gene TRBV12-5; the D gene is possibly TRBD2 (6 bases). Deletions cut 3 bases from V and 6 bases from J, with 9 bases between. The germline CDR1 and CDR2 sequences are LGHNT and FRNRAP. The CDR3 extends over 13 amino acids. Written as DNA, the CDR3 is TGTGCTAGTGGTTTAGGAGCGGGCAATGAGCAGTTCTTC. It codes for CASGLGAGNEQFF.

The genes are TRBV3-1 (or the pseudogene TRBV3-2) and TRBJ1-2; possible D gene TRBD1, 6 bases. Between the trimmed V and J ends, which lost 1 base and 4 bases, there was a span of 13 bases. The CDR3 sequence is 15 residues long. Germline V gene lookup returns CDR1 LGHDT and CDR2 YNNKEL (reference sequence). CDR3 DNA: TGTGCCAGCAGCCAAGGACAGGCTAGGCTCTATGGCTACACCTTC. Translated: CASSQGQARLYGYTF.

The gene calls are TRBV30 and TRBJ2-1; no definite D call. Germline V lookup: CDR1 GTSNPN, CDR2 SVGIG (reference sequence). The CDR3 has 12 residues. V was pared by 3 bases and J by 4 bases, with 7 bases between. CDR3 in DNA: TGTGCCTGGAGCCCCACTTACAATGAGCAGTTCTTC. Translated, it gives CAWSPTYNEQFF.

V and J are TRBV6-6 and TRBJ2-7, with 8 bases that match TRBD2. CDR1 and CDR2 (germline): MNHNY, SVGAGI (reference sequence). The CDR3 contains 12 residues. V lost 6 bases to trimming and J lost 6 bases; unmatched junction nucleotides: 4. As DNA, the CDR3 is TGTGCCAGCAGCCCCCGGGGGGGCGAGCAGTACTTC. Amino acids: CASSPRGGEQYF.

The CDR3 coding sequence is TGTGCCATCAGTGAGTCTGTGCAGGGGGAGACCCAGTACTTC. Amino acid sequence: CAISESVQGETQYF. J is TRBJ2-5 and V is TRBV10-3; D is perhaps TRBD1 (6 bases). In germline, CDR1 is ENHRY, CDR2 SYGVKD. The CDR3 length is 14 residues. Between the trimmed V and J ends, which lost 0 bases and 5 bases, there was a span of 10 bases.

This sequence joins TRBV2 and TRBJ2-7, with a weak D call TRBD1 (5 bases). The CDR3 has 12 amino acids. Germline CDR1 reads SNHLY; CDR2 reads FYNNEI. V shed 7 bases and J shed 2 bases, with 9 bases lying between them. For the CDR3, the DNA is TGTGCCAGCAATAGGGGTGCCTACGAGCAGTACTTC. This encodes CASNRGAYEQYF.

CDR3 amino acids: CASREAGGGQPQHF. In DNA form, the CDR3 reads TGTGCCAGCAGGGAGGCAGGGGGAGGTCAGCCCCAGCATTTT. The J gene is TRBJ1-5, the V gene TRBV27; 7 nucleotides agree with TRBD1. In germline, CDR1 is MNHEY, CDR2 SMNVEV (reference sequence). Unmatched junction bases numbered 8, after V lost 6 bases and J lost 6 bases. The CDR3 totals 14 residues.

CDR3 in amino acids: CASTWDRGSEQFF. The CDR3 DNA sequence: TGTGCCAGCACCTGGGACAGGGGGAGTGAGCAGTTCTTC. This rearrangement joins TRBV28 to TRBJ2-1; TRBD1 matches at 11 bases. CDR3 size: 13 residues. In germline, CDR1 is MDHEN, CDR2 SYDVKM. V lost 7 bases, J lost 9 bases, and 5 bases stayed unmatched.

This clone was found a few times. The J gene is TRBJ1-4, the V gene TRBV4-1; 8 bases align to TRBD1. V was pared by 0 bases and J by 9 bases, with 15 bases of the junction left unmatched. This CDR3 region has 18 residues. The germline V gene encodes CDR1 MGHRA and CDR2 YSYEKL. The CDR3 DNA reads as TGCGCCAGCAGCCAAGAAAAGGGGCCTGGACAGGGTGCGAAAAAACTGTTTTTT. It is translated as CASSQEKGPGQGAKKLFF.

This chain connects TRBV2 to TRBJ2-1, with 8 bases matching TRBD2. CDR3 size: 15 residues. Germline CDR1 is SNHLY and CDR2 is FYNNEI. Germline trimming cut 6 bases from V and 6 bases from J; bases unmatched to any gene: 10. CDR3 loop: CASRGAGGGGNEQFF. CDR3 nucleotides: TGTGCCAGCAGAGGGGCGGGAGGAGGTGGCAATGAGCAGTTCTTC.

This chain connects TRBV19 to TRBJ2-1; tentatively, D is TRBD1 (5 bases). The germline V and J ends were trimmed by 5 bases and 4 bases, with 9 bases remaining between them. The CDR3 consists of 13 residues. The germline V gene has CDR1 LNHDA and CDR2 SQIVND (reference sequence). The CDR3 reads CASSLQVYNEQFF. CDR3 bases: TGTGCCAGTAGTTTACAGGTGTACAATGAGCAGTTCTTC.

The genes are TRBV11-2 and TRBJ2-7, with D uncertain. The CDR3 is 15 amino acids. Between the trimmed V and J ends, which lost 0 bases and 0 bases, there was a span of 9 bases. Germline V gene data show CDR1 as SGHAT and CDR2 as FQNNGV. The CDR3 bases are TGTGCCAGCAGCTTAGAGTTCCGCGGCTCCTACGAGCAGTACTTC. It encodes CASSLEFRGSYEQYF.

The chain carries TRBV6-6 and TRBJ2-4, with 10 nucleotides matching TRBD2. The V and J ends lost 4 bases and 6 bases, in that order; junction bases with no gene match: 3. Germline loops: CDR1 MNHNY, CDR2 SVGAGI (reference sequence). The CDR3 is made up of 14 amino acids. Written as DNA, the CDR3 is TGTGCCAGCAGTTCACCTAGCGGGAGAAACATTCAGTACTTC. Translated: CASSSPSGRNIQYF.

This rearrangement joins TRBV4-1 to TRBJ2-7; D possibly corresponds to TRBD1 (6 bases). The CDR3 has 15 amino acids. Germline assignment: CDR1 MGHRA and CDR2 YSYEKL. The ends were cut back, 0 bases at V and 3 bases at J, with 12 bases in the middle. For the CDR3, the DNA is TGCGCCAGCAGCCAAGATGATACAGGGTTCTACGAGCAGTACTTC. It specifies CASSQDDTGFYEQYF.

The chain recombines TRBV7-2 with TRBJ2-3, with 8 nucleotides matching TRBD2. The germline gives CDR1 SGHTA, CDR2 FQGNSA. This CDR3 has 16 amino acids. V lost 0 bases to trimming and J lost 5 bases; unmatched junction nucleotides: 7. The CDR3 nucleotides are TGTGCCAGCAGCTTAGCCGATGGCCTAGCGGGAGATACGCAGTATTTT. This translates into CASSLADGLAGDTQYF.

The chain recombines TRBV7-2 with TRBJ2-7; a possible D gene is TRBD2 (6 bases). V was trimmed by 1 base and J by 1 base, leaving 8 bases between them. The CDR3 length is 14 residues. The germline V gene has CDR1 SGHTA and CDR2 FQGNSA. The CDR3 nucleotides read TGTGCCAGCAGCTTAGTGCGGGAATCCTACGAGCAGTACTTC. It specifies CASSLVRESYEQYF. The variable domain in full, with the rest retrieved from reference TRBV7-2 and TRBJ2-7, is GAGVSQSPSNKVTEKGKDVELRCDPISGHTALYWYRQSLGQGLEFLIYFQGNSAPDKSGLPSDRFSAERTGGSVSTLTIQRTQQEDSAVYLCASSLVRESYEQYFGPGTRLTVT.

The rearrangement uses TRBV27 and TRBJ2-4; possibly TRBD1 for D (6 bases). Trimming took off 8 bases at V and 9 bases at J, with 20 bases between the two ends. The germline CDR1 and CDR2 sequences are MNHEY and SMNVEV (reference sequence). The CDR3 runs to 14 residues. CDR3 coding DNA: TGTGCCAGCGGGACAATCAGGGGCGAGGCCATTCAGTACTTC. This translates into CASGTIRGEAIQYF.